The 32 T cell receptor beta chains listed next were all sequenced from one sample in a study of glioma-infiltrating T cells. Amplification of TCR alpha and beta CDR3 regions from RNA used iRepertoire nested multiplex PCR. One entry per CDR3 protein results from TCRdb running MiXCR on the multiplex PCR reads. Found here are 170,000 or so distinct CDR3 sequences, roughly two fifths of them singletons; the top ten hold roughly 5.4%. The sequencing sample was made of glioma tissue, nonneoplastic brain tissue, or PBMCs (not recorded which). Every receptor here comes from a human donor with low-grade glioma or glioblastoma, undergoing nonglioma brain surgery, or in good health (not recorded which).

This clonotype has a handful of counts. V usage is TRBV7-9 and J usage is TRBJ1-5; 8 bases align to TRBD1. Germline V CDR1 and CDR2: SEHNR, FQNEAQ (reference sequence). The CDR3 loop spans 20 amino acids. J lost 2 bases, V lost 3 bases, and 18 bases had no gene match. The CDR3 DNA is TGTGCCAGCAGCTTGAGAAACCCGACAGGGGATAAGGTTGGCAATCAGCCCCAGCATTTT. Protein product: CASSLRNPTGDKVGNQPQHF.

The chain links TRBV2 to TRBJ1-2; 9 bases agree with TRBD1. V lost 8 bases to trimming and J lost 2 bases; unmatched junction nucleotides: 3. The CDR3 runs to 13 residues. In germline, CDR1 is SNHLY, CDR2 FYNNEI. CDR3 sequence (DNA): TGTGCCAGCGCCGGACAGGGGAACTATGGCTACACCTTC. It is translated as CASAGQGNYGYTF.

As to this clonotype: This may arise from a read error, as a much more abundant clone is one base away. This chain connects TRBV6-2 or TRBV6-3 to TRBJ1-2; a possible D gene is TRBD1 (5 bases). With 7 bases removed from V and 6 bases from J, the gap between germline ends came to 15 bases. The CDR3 extends over 13 amino acids. Germline V gene sequence: CDR1 MNHEY, CDR2 SVGEGT. This CDR3 reads CASTEPGLHGYTF. In DNA, the CDR3 is TGTGCCAGCACCGAGCCGGGGCTCCATGGCTACACCTTC.

The chain employs TRBV5-1 and TRBJ2-3; D unresolved. The CDR3 loop spans 15 amino acids. Deletions cut 4 bases from V and 4 bases from J, with 16 bases between. The V gene's germline CDR1 is SGHRS and CDR2 YFSETQ. CDR3 in amino acids: CASSPGHARSDTQYF. The CDR3 bases are TGCGCCAGCAGCCCGGGCCATGCGAGGTCAGATACGCAGTATTTT.

The chain links TRBV7-6 to TRBJ2-1; a weak D match, TRBD2 (5 bases). The CDR3 has 17 amino acids. V gave up 4 bases and J gave up 6 bases, with 22 bases separating them. The V gene's germline CDR1 is SGHVS and CDR2 FNYEAQ. Here the CDR3 reads CASSSMRGSGTGNEQFF. The CDR3 DNA sequence: TGTGCCAGCAGCTCCATGCGAGGGAGCGGCACGGGCAATGAGCAGTTCTTC.

This clonotype was counted only a few times. Here the CDR3 DNA reads TGTGCCAGTAGTCTCCGGGAAGGACACACTGAAGCTTTCTTT. Protein sequence: CASSLREGHTEAFF. The chain couples TRBV19 to TRBJ1-1; D not resolved. Germline V gene sequence: CDR1 LNHDA, CDR2 SQIVND (reference sequence). This CDR3 is 14 amino acids long. V lost 5 bases, J lost 3 bases, and 13 bases lay in between.

This clonotype was observed at least ten times. The chain employs TRBV27 and TRBJ2-1, with a tentative D call TRBD1 (6 bases). CDR1 and CDR2 (germline): MNHEY, SMNVEV (reference sequence). This CDR3 comprises 15 residues. Trimming took 3 bases from V and 7 from J, leaving 16 bases between them. This chain's CDR3 is CASSFFRGEVNEQFF. In DNA form, the CDR3 reads TGTGCCAGCAGTTTTTTCAGGGGCGAAGTAAATGAGCAGTTCTTC.

This chain connects TRBV7-2 to TRBJ2-5; TRBD1 agrees at 7 bases. The junction had 6 bases not matched to a gene; V was cut back by 4 bases and J by 1 base. This CDR3 spans 15 amino acids. The V gene's germline CDR1 is SGHTA and CDR2 FQGNSA. The CDR3 protein is CASSSSGQSQETQYF. The CDR3 DNA follows: TGTGCCAGCAGCTCGTCGGGACAGAGCCAAGAGACCCAGTACTTC.

This clonotype was detected ten times or more. The V and J genes are TRBV28 and TRBJ1-3, with D tentatively TRBD1 (5 bases). This CDR3 has 14 amino acids. Germline CDR1 is MDHEN and CDR2 is SYDVKM. The germline V and J ends were trimmed by 3 bases and 5 bases, with 11 bases remaining between them. The chain's CDR3 is CASSLETGRNTIYF. The CDR3 nucleotides read TGTGCCAGCAGTTTGGAAACAGGAAGAAACACCATATATTTT. Full variable domain (rest looked up from reference TRBV28 and TRBJ1-3): DVKVTQSSRYLVKRTGEKVFLECVQDMDHENMFWYRQDPGLGLRLIYFSYDVKMKEKGDIPEGYSVSREKKERFSLILESASTNQTSMYLCASSLETGRNTIYFGEGSWLTVV.

This clonotype was seen at least ten times. The V and J genes are TRBV6-2 or TRBV6-3 and TRBJ2-7; D possibly corresponds to TRBD1 (5 bases). Between the trimmed V and J ends, which lost 2 bases and 3 bases, there was a span of 8 bases. Germline CDR1 MNHEY, CDR2 SVGEGT. The CDR3 is made up of 13 amino acids. DNA of the CDR3: TGTGCCAGCAGTTACCAGGGAATCTACGAGCAGTACTTC. Its translation is CASSYQGIYEQYF.

For this clonotype: A much larger clone lies a single base off, so this may be a read error. The chain has TRBV7-8 and TRBJ2-1; 8 positions agree with TRBD1. The CDR3 is 16 amino acids. Germline CDR1 and CDR2: SGHVS and FQNEAQ. CDR3 amino acids: CASSFYYQGASSEWSF. The CDR3 DNA is TGTGCCAGCAGCTTCTATTACCAGGGGGCGAGTAGCGAGTGGTCCTTC.

Regarding this clonotype: A much larger clone lies one base from this, so it may be a read error. CDR3: CASSEVVSNKPQHF. The CDR3 region has the DNA TGCGCCAGCAGTGAGGTGGTAAGCAATAAGCCCCAGCATTTT. The chain has TRBV6-1 and TRBJ1-5; D uncertain. CDR1 and CDR2 from the germline V gene are MNHNS and SASEGT. The CDR3 has 14 residues.

The chain couples TRBV20-1 to TRBJ2-1; 8 bases are shared with TRBD2. CDR1 is DFQATT, CDR2 SNEGSKA, per germline (reference sequence). CDR3 length equals 15 residues. The V gene end was trimmed by 5 bases and the J gene end by 6 bases; junction bases not matched to a gene: 12. This CDR3 reads CSALHTSGGLNEQFF. In nucleotides, the CDR3 is TGCAGTGCTCTGCACACCAGCGGGGGACTCAATGAGCAGTTCTTC.

On this clonotype: No conserved phenylalanine or tryptophan is present at the end of the CDR3, so a read error is the likely explanation. The rearrangement joins TRBV2 to TRBJ2-7; D perhaps matches TRBD2 (6 bases). With 2 bases removed from V and 2 bases from J, the gap between germline ends came to 10 bases. Germline CDR1 SNHLY, CDR2 FYNNEI. The CDR3 runs to 14 residues. This CDR3 reads CASSELGLTYEQYS. The CDR3 DNA is TGTGCCAGCAGTGAACTGGGACTGACCTACGAGCAGTACTCC.

As to this clonotype: Being one base from a much bigger clone, this may be a read error. The chain joins TRBV12-5 to TRBJ2-1; 7 bases fit TRBD2. This CDR3 is built from 18 residues. V lost 0 bases to trimming and J lost 6 bases; unmatched junction nucleotides: 14. Germline assignment: CDR1 LGHNT and CDR2 FRNRAP. The DNA of the CDR3 is TGTGCTAGTGGTTTGGTACGAGAAGGGAGGGCCGTCAGCAATGAGCAGTTCTTC. Translated, it gives CASGLVREGRAVSNEQFF.

This clonotype came up a few times. The V gene is TRBV19, the J gene TRBJ2-1, with D tentatively TRBD1 (6 bases). The CDR3 length is 16 residues. Germline CDR1 and CDR2: LNHDA and SQIVND (reference sequence). Trimming cost V 6 bases and J 1 base, with 16 bases left between them. CDR3 sequence (DNA): TGTGCCAGTAGCCCGAGGGGGAGCAGGTCCTACAATGAGCAGTTCTTC. Protein sequence: CASSPRGSRSYNEQFF. The full variable domain, with the rest looked up from reference TRBV19 and TRBJ2-1, is DGGITQSPKYLFRKEGQNVTLSCEQNLNHDAMYWYRQDPGQGLRLIYYSQIVNDFQKGDIAEGYSVSREKKESFPLTVTSAQKNPTAFYLCASSPRGSRSYNEQFFGPGTRLTVL.

About this clonotype itself: The junction does not match germline at one end; this may be a read error. The chain is built from TRBV6-1 and TRBJ2-7; the D gene is possibly TRBD1 (5 bases). The CDR3 has 12 residues. CDR1 is MNHNS, CDR2 SASEGT, per germline. The CDR3: CASTDRTYEQYF. The CDR3 DNA follows: TGCGCCAGCACCGACAGAACCTACGAGCAGTACTTC.

The CDR3 coding sequence is TGTGCCATCAGTGAGTCGGGACTAGCGAACGAGCAGTACTTC. This codes for CAISESGLANEQYF. The J gene is TRBJ2-7, the V gene TRBV10-3, with 10 bases lining up with TRBD2. CDR3 length equals 14 residues. Germline lookup yields CDR1 ENHRY and CDR2 SYGVKD. Losses at the gene ends were 0 bases for V and 5 bases for J; bases not matched to a gene: 1.

This clonotype came up a few times. Here the CDR3 DNA reads TGTGCCATTAGCGGGAGGGACCTAACTAGCACAGATACGCAGTATTTT. This codes for CAISGRDLTSTDTQYF. The chain joins TRBV10-3 to TRBJ2-3, with 11 bases matching TRBD2. Germline V gene data show CDR1 as ENHRY and CDR2 as SYGVKD. CDR3 length: 16 amino acids. V trimming: 9 bases; J trimming: 0 bases; junction bases outside the gene matches: 8.

V is TRBV12-5 and J is TRBJ2-1; maybe TRBD2 (5 bases). V shed 7 bases and J shed 9 bases, with 16 bases lying between them. The CDR3 covers 13 residues. CDR1 and CDR2 from the germline V gene are LGHNT and FRNRAP. CDR3 in amino acids: CASERERSGEQFF. The CDR3, as DNA: TGTGCTAGTGAAAGGGAGCGTAGTGGTGAGCAGTTCTTC.

This clonotype has just a few counts. CDR3 loop: CASSQDWDRGYNEQFF. CDR3 sequence (DNA): TGTGCCAGCAGCCAAGACTGGGACAGGGGGTACAATGAGCAGTTCTTC. The chain is built from TRBV4-2 and TRBJ2-1; 11 bases are shared with TRBD1. The V segment lost 0 bases and the J segment 4 bases; nucleotides outside the gene matches: 2. Germline V gives CDR1 LGHNA, CDR2 YNFKEQ. This CDR3 has 16 residues.

Comments on this clonotype: The junction departs from germline at one end; a sequencing error may be responsible. This sequence joins TRBV28 and TRBJ1-2, with D possibly TRBD1 on 5 matching bases. Germline assignment: CDR1 MDHEN and CDR2 SYDVKM. This CDR3 is built from 16 residues. DNA of the CDR3: TGTGCCAGAAGTTTAATCGGTACAGGATCAAATTATGGCTACACCTTC. Translating gives CARSLIGTGSNYGYTF.

This clonotype was seen many times. V gene TRBV6-1 combines with J gene TRBJ2-7; 7 bases are shared with TRBD2. With V trimmed by 6 bases and J by 0 bases, 2 bases remained unmatched. The CDR3 sequence is 13 residues long. The germline CDR1 and CDR2 sequences are MNHNS and SASEGT. The CDR3 region is CASSQRDSYEQYF. CDR3 bases: TGTGCCAGCAGCCAGCGGGACTCCTACGAGCAGTACTTC.

In the case of this clonotype: A much larger clone is a single base away; this may be a read error. The rearrangement uses TRBV20-1 and TRBJ2-3; TRBD2 matches 9 bases. Germline V CDR1 and CDR2: DFQATT, SNEGSKA (reference sequence). The length of the CDR3 is 14 residues. CDR3 DNA sequence: TGCGGTGCTCGTGGTTGGCGGGAGGGTGATACGCAGTATTTT. Protein: CGARGWREGDTQYF.

The chain joins TRBV6-2 or TRBV6-3 to TRBJ2-2; D is uncertain. The ends were cut back, 7 bases at V and 6 bases at J, with 15 bases in the middle. Germline CDR1 MNHEY, CDR2 SVGEGT. The CDR3 spans 14 residues. Here the CDR3 DNA reads TGTGCCAGCACTGAATTGTTTGGTCCCGGGGAGCTGTTTTTT. Translated: CASTELFGPGELFF.

This clonotype was counted at least ten times. This rearrangement joins TRBV20-1 to TRBJ2-3; no clear D gene. The CDR3 totals 13 residues. Trimming removed 4 bases at V and 0 bases at J, with 8 bases between. CDR1 DFQATT and CDR2 SNEGSKA come from the germline V gene (reference sequence). Here the CDR3 DNA reads TGCAGTGCTAACCAGGCTAGCACAGATACGCAGTATTTT. Translation: CSANQASTDTQYF.

Points on this clonotype: A clone one base away is much larger, so this may be a read error. The chain uses TRBV6-1 and TRBJ2-7, with D uncertain. The DNA end lines up better with TRBJ2-5; the J call may be wrong. The CDR3 covers 13 residues. Germline loops: CDR1 MNHNS, CDR2 SASEGT. As DNA, the CDR3 is TGTGCCAGCATGGGCGCCGGCCAAGAGACCCAGTACTTC. Its protein product is CASMGAGQETQYF.

The chain combines TRBV4-2 with TRBJ2-1; 10 nucleotides match TRBD2. The CDR3 runs 15 residues. Per the germline V gene, CDR1 is LGHNA and CDR2 is YNFKEQ. V was pared by 0 bases and J by 7 bases, with 3 bases of the junction left unmatched. The CDR3 DNA reads as TGTGCCAGCAGCCAAGACGGGACTAGCGAGAATGAGCAGTTCTTC. Its translation: CASSQDGTSENEQFF.

On this clonotype: This sequence may be a read error, since a much larger clone differs from it by one base. The V gene is TRBV18, the J gene TRBJ1-1, with D perhaps matching TRBD1 (6 bases). This CDR3 is built from 13 residues. Germline CDR1 KGHSH, CDR2 LQKENI. Trimming cost V 6 bases and J 7 bases, with 15 bases left between them. This CDR3 reads CASSQNRDNEAFF. CDR3 DNA: TGTGCCAGCTCGCAGAACAGGGACAATGAAGCTTTCTTT. The complete variable domain, with remaining parts taken from reference TRBV18 and TRBJ1-1, reads NAGVMQNPRHLVRRRGQEARLRCSPMKGHSHVYWYRQLPEEGLKFMVYLQKENIIDESGMPKERFSAEFPKEGPSILRIQQVVRGDSAAYFCASSQNRDNEAFFGQGTRLTVV.

The V and J genes are TRBV6-1 and TRBJ2-3; D gene uncertain. The CDR3 runs to 12 residues. The V and J ends lost 5 bases and 4 bases respectively, with 7 bases between them. CDR1 MNHNS and CDR2 SASEGT come from the germline V gene. As DNA, the CDR3 is TGTGCCAGCAGTTCCGACCCAGATACGCAGTATTTT. It specifies CASSSDPDTQYF.

J is TRBJ1-5 and V is TRBV2; 7 bases line up with TRBD1. The germline gives CDR1 SNHLY, CDR2 FYNNEI. This CDR3 spans 14 amino acids. The J segment lost 4 bases and the V segment lost 4 bases, leaving 4 bases of the junction unmatched. CDR3 loop: CASSGGQNNQPQHF. In nucleotides, the CDR3 is TGTGCCAGCAGTGGGGGACAGAATAATCAGCCCCAGCATTTT.

The count of this clonotype is one. The chain carries TRBV6-2 or TRBV6-3 and TRBJ2-1; D may match TRBD1 or TRBD2 (6 bases each). The J call may be mistaken, given a closer DNA end match to TRBJ2-7. CDR3 length equals 16 residues. CDR1 and CDR2 (germline): MNHEY, SVGEGT. The CDR3 protein is CASSDLRGGGQETQYF. CDR3 DNA: TGTGCCAGCAGTGATCTTCGTGGAGGGGGTCAAGAGACACAGTACTTC.